This entry lists 19 T cell receptor beta chains sequenced from one sample in a study of CDR3 diversity in severe acne. TCRdb used MiXCR to reprocess the PCR reads, holding one entry per CDR3 protein. This table has approximately 77,000 distinct CDR3 sequences, 45% to 50% appearing once. The sample comprised blood. Receptors were obtained from a male donor with severe acne vulgaris.

Worth noting for this clonotype: This is likely a read error, given that the CDR3 carries no conserved phenylalanine or tryptophan at its end. No DNA is shown, since the ends of the CDR3 on it are uncertain; the CDR3 is the one TCRdb lists. The chain carries TRBV30 and TRBJ2-6; the table's D call of TRBD1 was not tested on the DNA. The CDR3 spans 16 residues, counting both ends. Germline CDR1 GTSNPN, CDR2 SVGIG (reference sequence). CDR3 in amino acids: CAHRTGRALGANVLKI.

This clonotype is deemed medium-sized. The genes are TRBV15 and TRBJ2-7; D gene ambiguous. The CDR3 sequence is 12 residues long. Germline CDR1 and CDR2: LNHNV and YYDKDF (reference sequence). V was shortened by 0 bases and J by 8 bases, with 8 bases between the two germline ends. The CDR3 nucleotides are TGTGCCACCAGCAGAGATAACGGGCAGCAGTACTTC. This codes for CATSRDNGQQYF.

V and J are TRBV7-3 and TRBJ2-7, with unresolved D. The V gene's germline CDR1 is SGHTA and CDR2 FQGTGA. Deletions cut 3 bases from V and 5 bases from J, with 20 bases between. The length of the CDR3 is 16 residues. The DNA for the CDR3 is TGTGCCAGCAGCTTGATGGTAGGAAGGGCCCGGGACGAGCAGTACTTC. Residues: CASSLMVGRARDEQYF.

The rearrangement uses TRBV20-1 and TRBJ2-3; D possibly corresponds to TRBD2 (6 bases). From germline, CDR1 is DFQATT and CDR2 SNEGSKA (reference sequence). The V end lost 6 bases, the J end lost 3 bases, and 22 bases lay between the germline ends. The CDR3 is 16 amino acids. The DNA for the CDR3 is TGCAGTGCAACAATTATTAAACTAGCACTAACAGATACGCAGTATTTT. The encoded protein is CSATIIKLALTDTQYF.

The chain links TRBV15 to TRBJ2-3, with TRBD2 matching 10 bases. After removal of 3 bases from V and 6 bases from J, the junction contained 12 bases not matched to a gene. Germline V gene lookup returns CDR1 LNHNV and CDR2 YYDKDF (reference sequence). The CDR3 consists of 17 residues. This chain's CDR3 is CATSRGDGAGGLDTQYF. CDR3 coding DNA: TGTGCCACCAGCAGGGGGGATGGAGCGGGAGGGTTGGATACGCAGTATTTT.

To note about this clonotype: The conserved final phenylalanine or tryptophan is absent from the CDR3, which likely points to a read error. The DNA is omitted, as the CDR3 cannot be located on it reliably, and the CDR3 follows TCRdb's listing. The chain employs TRBV24-1 and TRBJ2-1; the tabulated D call, TRBD2, remains unverified against the DNA. The CDR3 comprises 12 residues, both ends counted. Per the germline V gene, CDR1 is KGHDR and CDR2 is SFDVKD. The CDR3 reads CATSDFGGRAPL.

In this sample, this clonotype turned up a few times. The V and J genes are TRBV13 and TRBJ2-2, with D uncertain. CDR1 is PRHDT, CDR2 FYEKMQ, per germline (reference sequence). The V end was cut by 10 bases, the J end by 1 base, with 10 bases between. CDR3 length equals 13 residues. CDR3 bases: TGTGCCACCCACGGCGGGAACACCGGGGAGCTGTTTTTT. It translates to CATHGGNTGELFF.

This clonotype has at least ten counts. The rearrangement uses TRBV12-3 or TRBV12-4 and TRBJ2-7, with a tentative D call TRBD2 (5 bases). V dropped 7 bases and J dropped 2 bases, with 21 bases sitting between them. The CDR3 covers 16 residues. CDR3 amino acids: CASTVGIGGITYEQYF. In nucleotides, the CDR3 is TGTGCCAGCACCGTAGGGATAGGAGGAATCACCTACGAGCAGTACTTC.

Comment on this clonotype: A read error may account for a junction end that differs from germline. J is TRBJ2-3 and V is TRBV5-1, with a weak D call TRBD2 (6 bases). Germline V gives CDR1 SGHRS, CDR2 YFSETQ. CDR3 length: 17 residues. The CDR3 coding sequence is TGCGCCAGCAGCCCTCAACCGGCAGGAACTAGCACAGATACGCAGTGTTTT. It yields the protein CASSPQPAGTSTDTQCF.

There are a few counts of this clonotype. The chain links TRBV7-3 to TRBJ2-5, with 10 nucleotides matching TRBD2. V was pared by 2 bases and J by 5 bases, with 2 bases of the junction left unmatched. Germline values: CDR1 SGHTA, CDR2 FQGTGA. CDR3 length: 14 residues. CDR3 region: CASSLLAGAETQYF. DNA of the CDR3: TGTGCCAGCAGCTTACTAGCGGGAGCGGAGACCCAGTACTTC.

This chain joins TRBV10-3 and TRBJ1-1; TRBD1 aligns across 7 bases. CDR1 ENHRY and CDR2 SYGVKD come from the germline V gene. Losses at the gene ends were 3 bases for V and 5 bases for J; bases not matched to a gene: 9. The CDR3 extends over 15 amino acids. This CDR3 reads CAISDEGARSTEAFF. The CDR3 DNA is TGTGCCATCAGTGACGAGGGGGCGCGGTCAACTGAAGCTTTCTTT.

Concerning this clonotype: A much more abundant neighbour one base away suggests this may be a read error. This chain links TRBV28 with TRBJ2-7, with a possible D match to TRBD1 (5 bases). CDR1 MDHEN and CDR2 SYDVKM come from the germline V gene. CDR3 size: 12 residues. In DNA, the CDR3 is TGTGTCAGCAGTGGACACGTCCACGAGCAGTACTTC. Amino acid sequence: CVSSGHVHEQYF.

As regards this clonotype: A much larger clone differs from this one at a single base, so this may be a read error. This chain uses TRBV11-2 with TRBJ2-2; 12 bases are shared with TRBD1. Germline V lookup: CDR1 SGHAT, CDR2 FQNNGV. CDR3 size: 16 residues. The CDR3 is CASSSLGQGATGEPFF. Written as DNA, the CDR3 is TGTGCCAGCAGCTCCCTGGGACAGGGGGCGACCGGGGAGCCGTTTTTT.

This clonotype showed up just a few times. The chain uses TRBV28 and TRBJ2-7; the match to TRBD1 covers 7 bases. V shed 7 bases, J shed 12 bases, and the junction held 12 bases outside the gene matches. The CDR3 consists of 12 residues. Looked up from germline, CDR1 is MDHEN and CDR2 is SYDVKM. The CDR3 coding sequence is TGTGCCAGCACAAACATGAGGGGGCGACGGTACTTC. Translating it yields CASTNMRGRRYF.

In regard to this clonotype: A much larger clonotype is one base distant, so this may be a read error. V gene TRBV20-1 combines with J gene TRBJ2-1; 8 positions match TRBD2. Per the germline V gene, CDR1 is DFQATT and CDR2 is SNEGSKA (reference sequence). V gave up 5 bases and J gave up 7 bases; unmatched junction bases: 10. CDR3 size: 14 residues. The CDR3 DNA follows: TGCAGTGCTTCGACTAGCGCGTTTTTAAATGAGCAGTTCTTC. Its protein product is CSASTSAFLNEQFF.

Comments on this clonotype: Just one base apart from a much larger clone, this may be a read error. V and J are TRBV7-2 and TRBJ2-1, with unresolved D. This CDR3 spans 13 amino acids. Per the germline V gene, CDR1 is SGHTA and CDR2 is FQGNSA. The CDR3: CASTLEFYNERFF. CDR3 bases: TGTGCCAGCACCCTAGAATTTTACAATGAGCGGTTCTTC.

By sample fraction, this clonotype is medium-sized (0.01 to 0.1%). The rearrangement uses TRBV5-1 and TRBJ2-7; the match to TRBD2 covers 12 bases. V gave up 4 bases and J gave up 6 bases; unmatched junction bases: 5. Germline V lookup: CDR1 SGHRS, CDR2 YFSETQ. There are 14 residues in the CDR3. The CDR3 DNA follows: TGCGCCAGCAGCCTCACTAGCGGGAGGTCCGAGCAGTACTTC. This encodes CASSLTSGRSEQYF. The variable domain in full, with the rest retrieved from reference TRBV5-1 and TRBJ2-7, is KAGVTQTPRYLIKTRGQQVTLSCSPISGHRSVSWYQQTPGQGLQFLFEYFSETQRNKGNFPGRFSGRQFSNSRSEMNVSTLELGDSALYLCASSLTSGRSEQYFGPGTRLTVT.

A word on this clonotype: This sequence may be a read error, since a much larger clone differs from it by one base. The CDR3 does not end in the conserved phenylalanine or tryptophan, so this is likely a read error. V usage is TRBV19 and J usage is TRBJ2-3, with 8 bases identical to TRBD2. The CDR3 loop spans 15 amino acids. The trim removed 2 bases at V and 5 bases at J, leaving 6 bases unmatched. Germline CDR1 and CDR2: LNHDA and SQIVND (reference sequence). This CDR3 reads CASSIYGRAVDTQYS. CDR3 nucleotide sequence: TGTGCCAGTAGTATATACGGGAGGGCCGTAGATACGCAGTATTCT.

The chain carries TRBV20-1 and TRBJ2-1; TRBD2 matches 7 bases. Looked up from germline, CDR1 is DFQATT and CDR2 is SNEGSKA (reference sequence). J gave up 7 bases and V 2 bases, and 8 bases lay outside the gene matches. CDR3 length: 14 residues. This CDR3 reads CSARLGGTLNEQFF. Here the CDR3 DNA reads TGCAGTGCTAGACTGGGGGGGACTTTAAATGAGCAGTTCTTC.